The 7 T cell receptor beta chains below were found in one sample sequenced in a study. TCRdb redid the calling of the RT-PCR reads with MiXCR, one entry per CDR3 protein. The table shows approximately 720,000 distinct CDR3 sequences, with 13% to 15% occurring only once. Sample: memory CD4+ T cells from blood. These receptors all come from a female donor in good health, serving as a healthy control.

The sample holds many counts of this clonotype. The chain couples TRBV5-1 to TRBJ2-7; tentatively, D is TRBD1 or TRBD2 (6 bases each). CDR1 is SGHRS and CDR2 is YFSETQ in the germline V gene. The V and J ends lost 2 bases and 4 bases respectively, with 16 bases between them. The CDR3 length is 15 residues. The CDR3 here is CASSLKGGDIYEQYF. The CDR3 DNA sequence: TGCGCCAGCAGCTTAAAAGGCGGGGACATTTACGAGCAGTACTTC.

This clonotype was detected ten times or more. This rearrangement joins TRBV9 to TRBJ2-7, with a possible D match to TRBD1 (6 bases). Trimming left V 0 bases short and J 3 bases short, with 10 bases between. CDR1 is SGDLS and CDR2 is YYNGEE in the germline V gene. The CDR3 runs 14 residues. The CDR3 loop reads CASSVGGPDYEQYF. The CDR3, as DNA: TGTGCCAGCAGCGTAGGGGGGCCGGACTACGAGCAGTACTTC. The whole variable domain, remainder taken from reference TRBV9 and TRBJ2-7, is DSGVTQTPKHLITATGQRVTLRCSPRSGDLSVYWYQQSLDQGLQFLIQYYNGEERAKGNILERFSAQQFPDLHSELNLSSLELGDSALYFCASSVGGPDYEQYFGPGTRLTVT.

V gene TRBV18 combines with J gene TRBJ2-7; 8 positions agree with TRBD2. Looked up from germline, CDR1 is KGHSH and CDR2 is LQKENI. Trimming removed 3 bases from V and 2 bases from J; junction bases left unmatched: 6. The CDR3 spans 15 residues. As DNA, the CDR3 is TGTGCCAGCTCACCCGGGGGGGGCCATACCTACGAGCAGTACTTC. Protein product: CASSPGGGHTYEQYF.

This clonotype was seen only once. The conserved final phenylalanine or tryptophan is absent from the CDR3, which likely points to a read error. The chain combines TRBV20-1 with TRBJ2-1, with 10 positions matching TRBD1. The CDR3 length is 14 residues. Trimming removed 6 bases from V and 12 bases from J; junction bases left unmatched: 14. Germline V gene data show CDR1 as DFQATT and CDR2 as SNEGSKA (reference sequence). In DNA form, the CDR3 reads TGCAGTGCCCTCTACGGGACAGGGGTTGGTGGGCAGTTCCTC. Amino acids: CSALYGTGVGGQFL.

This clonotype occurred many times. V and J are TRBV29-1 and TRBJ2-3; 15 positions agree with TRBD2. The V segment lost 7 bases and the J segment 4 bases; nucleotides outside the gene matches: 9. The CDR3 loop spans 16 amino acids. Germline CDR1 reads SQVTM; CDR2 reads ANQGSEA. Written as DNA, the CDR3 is TGCAGCGGTTCCGGGACTAGCGGGAGGAACTCAGATACGCAGTATTTT. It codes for CSGSGTSGRNSDTQYF.

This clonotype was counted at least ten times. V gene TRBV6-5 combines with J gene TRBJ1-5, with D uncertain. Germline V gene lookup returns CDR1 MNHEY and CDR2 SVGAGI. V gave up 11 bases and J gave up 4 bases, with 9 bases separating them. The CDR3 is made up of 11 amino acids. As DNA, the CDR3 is TGTGCCGCGGGCCTAAATCAGCCCCAGCATTTT. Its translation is CAAGLNQPQHF.

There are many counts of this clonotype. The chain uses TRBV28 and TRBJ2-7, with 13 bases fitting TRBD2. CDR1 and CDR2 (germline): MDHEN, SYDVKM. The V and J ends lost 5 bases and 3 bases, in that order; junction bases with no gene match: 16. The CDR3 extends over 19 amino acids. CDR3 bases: TGTGCCAGCAGTGACCACTCCGGGACTAGCGGGACGGTCTTCTACGAGCAGTACTTC. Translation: CASSDHSGTSGTVFYEQYF.